These 12 T cell receptor beta chains were all obtained from the same sample, sequenced in a study of T cells in localized non-small cell lung cancer. Measured with immunoSEQ multiplex PCR; TCRdb has only the in-frame clones, and not every one. Counted here are 100,000 to 150,000 clones, 89% occurring once; the ten biggest clones make up roughly 1.8%. The sample here was peripheral blood, taken before any cancer treatment. These receptors all come from a female donor older than 55 with stage I lung adenocarcinoma.

The rearrangement uses TRBV28 and TRBJ1-5; TRBD1 agrees at 7 bases. There are 14 residues in the CDR3. The germline V gene encodes CDR1 MDHEN and CDR2 SYDVKM. Trimming removed 2 bases from V and 2 bases from J; junction bases left unmatched: 0. Here the CDR3 reads CASSLDRGNQPQHF. Written as DNA, the CDR3 is TGTGCCAGCAGTTTAGACAGGGGCAATCAGCCCCAGCATTTT.

The J gene is TRBJ1-1, the V gene TRBV7-2; D is undetermined. V lost 1 base to trimming and J lost 2 bases, with 8 bases between them. There are 14 residues in the CDR3. From germline, CDR1 is SGHTA and CDR2 FQGNSA. The CDR3 region is CASSLVSRNTEAFF. The CDR3 DNA is TGTGCCAGCAGCTTAGTTTCCCGTAACACTGAAGCTTTCTTT.

The V and J genes are TRBV5-8 and TRBJ2-3; 9 nucleotides match TRBD2. Germline trimming cut 1 base from V and 1 base from J; bases unmatched to any gene: 4. Germline CDR1 SGHTS, CDR2 YDEGEE. This CDR3 has 16 residues. The CDR3 sequence: CASSLLAGRRTDTQYF. The DNA for the CDR3 is TGTGCCAGCAGCTTGCTAGCGGGGCGGCGCACAGATACGCAGTATTTT.

This clone was counted between two and nine times. The V and J genes are TRBV11-2 and TRBJ2-4; TRBD2 is a possible D gene (5 bases). Trimming removed 4 bases at V and 6 bases at J, with 10 bases between. Germline values: CDR1 SGHAT, CDR2 FQNNGV. The CDR3 spans 13 residues. CDR3 region: CASSSGGGNIQYF. The CDR3, as DNA: TGTGCCAGCAGCTCCGGAGGCGGAAACATTCAGTACTTC.

The chain uses TRBV5-1 and TRBJ2-7; D may be TRBD1 (5 bases). The CDR3 is 14 residues long. V was cut by 5 bases and J by 0 bases, with 12 bases left in between. Germline CDR1 reads SGHRS; CDR2 reads YFSETQ. CDR3 loop: CASRWGSDSYEQYF. In DNA, the CDR3 is TGCGCCAGCAGGTGGGGCAGTGACTCCTACGAGCAGTACTTC.

The chain uses TRBV27 and TRBJ1-5, with TRBD1 as a possible D gene (6 bases). The CDR3 covers 14 residues. Trimming shortened V by 0 bases and J by 6 bases, and 9 bases separated the two germline ends. Germline CDR1 is MNHEY and CDR2 is SMNVEV (reference sequence). The CDR3 bases are TGTGCCAGCAGTTTATCACCAGGGGTTCAGCCCCAGCATTTT. The encoded protein is CASSLSPGVQPQHF.

This chain joins TRBV10-1 and TRBJ2-7; D ambiguous. This CDR3 region has 14 residues. Trimming left V 3 bases short and J 2 bases short, with 11 bases between. Germline CDR1 and CDR2: WNHNN and SYGVQD (reference sequence). CDR3 sequence (DNA): TGCGCCAGCAGTGACCGCTTATACCCCTACGAGCAGTACTTC. As protein: CASSDRLYPYEQYF.

The chain joins TRBV7-2 to TRBJ2-1; 7 bases agree with TRBD2. The V and J ends lost 2 bases and 6 bases, in that order; junction bases with no gene match: 7. Germline-derived CDR1 and CDR2 are SGHTA and FQGNSA. The CDR3 is 15 residues long. Written as DNA, the CDR3 is TGTGCCAGCAGCTTAACAACTAGCGACTCCAATGAGCAGTTCTTC. It yields the protein CASSLTTSDSNEQFF.

J is TRBJ1-2 and V is TRBV5-1; D is possibly TRBD1 (5 bases). Germline CDR1 and CDR2: SGHRS and YFSETQ. Trimming left V 6 bases short and J 1 base short, with 16 bases between. The CDR3 is 15 residues long. The DNA of the CDR3 is TGCGCCAGCAACAAACACGACAGAAGTAACTATGGCTACACCTTC. This encodes CASNKHDRSNYGYTF.

In DNA, the CDR3 is TGTGCCAGCAGCCCCGACCCTCTAGCGGGAGGGCTCTCCTACAATGAGCAGTTCTTC. Amino acid sequence: CASSPDPLAGGLSYNEQFF. V gene TRBV11-3 combines with J gene TRBJ2-1; TRBD2 agrees at 12 bases. The CDR3 consists of 19 residues. CDR1 is SGHNT and CDR2 is YENEEA in the germline V gene. V trimming: 5 bases; J trimming: 0 bases; junction bases outside the gene matches: 11.

The chain carries TRBV28 and TRBJ2-1; 12 positions match TRBD2. V shed 6 bases and J 4 bases; nucleotides not matched to a gene: 7. Germline V gene data show CDR1 as MDHEN and CDR2 as SYDVKM. The CDR3 is made up of 16 amino acids. The CDR3 nucleotides are TGTGCCAGCAGAGCCTCACTAGCGGGGGGATACAATGAGCAGTTCTTC. Protein product: CASRASLAGGYNEQFF.

The chain couples TRBV4-2 to TRBJ2-3, with D hard to call. Per the germline V gene, CDR1 is LGHNA and CDR2 is YNFKEQ. The CDR3 totals 15 residues. V dropped 3 bases and J dropped 2 bases, with 12 bases sitting between them. CDR3 region: CASSQTQLSTDTQYF. CDR3 DNA sequence: TGTGCCAGCAGCCAGACACAGCTATCCACAGATACGCAGTATTTT.